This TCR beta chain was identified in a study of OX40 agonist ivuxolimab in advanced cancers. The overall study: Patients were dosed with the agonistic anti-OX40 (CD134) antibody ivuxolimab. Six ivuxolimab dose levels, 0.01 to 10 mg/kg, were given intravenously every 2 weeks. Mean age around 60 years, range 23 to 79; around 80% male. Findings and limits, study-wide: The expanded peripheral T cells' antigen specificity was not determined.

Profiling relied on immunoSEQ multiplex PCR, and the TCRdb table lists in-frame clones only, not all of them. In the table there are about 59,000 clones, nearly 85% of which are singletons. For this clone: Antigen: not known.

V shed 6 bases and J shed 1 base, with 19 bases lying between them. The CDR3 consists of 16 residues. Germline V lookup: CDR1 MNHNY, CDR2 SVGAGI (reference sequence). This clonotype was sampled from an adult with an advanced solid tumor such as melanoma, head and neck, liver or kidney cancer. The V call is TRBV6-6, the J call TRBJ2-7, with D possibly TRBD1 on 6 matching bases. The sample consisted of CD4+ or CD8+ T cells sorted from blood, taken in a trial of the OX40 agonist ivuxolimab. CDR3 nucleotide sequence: TGTGCCAGCAGAAACCCCGGGACAACCTCTTCCTACGAGCAGTACTTC. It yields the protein CASRNPGTTSSYEQYF.